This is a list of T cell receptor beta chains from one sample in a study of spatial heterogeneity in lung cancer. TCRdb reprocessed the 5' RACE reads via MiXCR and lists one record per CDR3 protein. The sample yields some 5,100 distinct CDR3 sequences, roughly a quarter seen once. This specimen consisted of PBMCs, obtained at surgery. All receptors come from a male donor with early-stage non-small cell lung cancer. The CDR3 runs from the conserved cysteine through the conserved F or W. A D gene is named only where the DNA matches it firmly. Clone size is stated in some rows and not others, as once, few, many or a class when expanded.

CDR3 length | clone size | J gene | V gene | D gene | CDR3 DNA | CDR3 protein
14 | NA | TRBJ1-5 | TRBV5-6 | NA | TGTGCCAGCAGTCCTGCGGCCGGCAATCAGCCCCAGCATTTT | CASSPAAGNQPQHF
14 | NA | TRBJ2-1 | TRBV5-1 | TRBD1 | TGCGCCAGCAGCTTGGGACAGGGTTACGGTGAGCAGTTCTTC | CASSLGQGYGEQFF
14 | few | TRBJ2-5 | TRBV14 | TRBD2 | TGTGCCAGCAGCCAGGGGACTAGCAGGGACTCCCAGTACTTC | CASSQGTSRDSQYF
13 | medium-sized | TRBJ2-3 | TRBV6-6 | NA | TGTGCCAGCAGTTACCTGGACGGCGCCGCGCAGTATTTT | CASSYLDGAAQYF
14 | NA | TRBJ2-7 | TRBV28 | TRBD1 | TGTGCCAGCAGTCTAATGCAGGGGGACTACGAGCAGTACTTC | CASSLMQGDYEQYF
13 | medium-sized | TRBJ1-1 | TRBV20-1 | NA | TGCAGTTCCCCTGCAGGGGTGAACACTGAAGCTTTCTTT | CSSPAGVNTEAFF
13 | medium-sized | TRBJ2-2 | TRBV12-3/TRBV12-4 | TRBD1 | TGTGCCTACGCGTTAGGGGGCTCCGGGGAGCTGTTTTTT | CAYALGGSGELFF
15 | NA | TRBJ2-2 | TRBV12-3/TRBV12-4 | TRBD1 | TGTGCCAGCAGAAGGACAGGGTTCAACACCGGGGAGCTGTTTTTT | CASRRTGFNTGELFF
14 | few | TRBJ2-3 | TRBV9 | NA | TGTGCCAGCAGCGCGACCCGCGGCGTGGATACGCAGTATTTT | CASSATRGVDTQYF
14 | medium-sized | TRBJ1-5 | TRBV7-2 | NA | TGTGCCAGCAGCTTAGTTCTTAGCAATCAGCCCCAGCATTTT | CASSLVLSNQPQHF
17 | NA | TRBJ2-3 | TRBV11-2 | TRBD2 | TGTGCCAGCAGCTTAGATGTATTAGCGGGGGGCCCAGATACGCAGTATTTT | CASSLDVLAGGPDTQYF
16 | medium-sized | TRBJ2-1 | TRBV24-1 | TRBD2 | TGTGCCACCAGTGACCAGACTAGCGGGGGGGGCAATGAGCAGTTCTTC | CATSDQTSGGGNEQFF
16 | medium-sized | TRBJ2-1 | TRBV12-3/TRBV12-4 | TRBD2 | TGTGCCAGCAGTTTTCTGGGACTAGCGGGGGACAATGAGCAGTTCTTC | CASSFLGLAGDNEQFF
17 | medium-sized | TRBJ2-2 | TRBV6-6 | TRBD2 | TGTGCCAGCAGGTCGACTAGCGGGAGGGCCCTCGCCGGGGAGCTGTTTTTT | CASRSTSGRALAGELFF
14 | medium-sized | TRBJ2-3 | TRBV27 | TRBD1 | TGTGCCAGCAGTTTGGGACAGGTCACAGATACGCAGTATTTT | CASSLGQVTDTQYF
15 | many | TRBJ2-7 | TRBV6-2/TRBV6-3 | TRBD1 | TGTGCCAGCAGTTGGGCGACAGGGAGCTCCTACGAGCAGTACTTC | CASSWATGSSYEQYF
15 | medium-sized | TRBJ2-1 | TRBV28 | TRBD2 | TGTGCCAGCAGTTTCCTAGCGGGAGGGGGTAATGAGCAGTTCTTC | CASSFLAGGGNEQFF
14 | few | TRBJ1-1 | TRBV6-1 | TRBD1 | TGTGCCAGCAGCCACAGGGGGCTGAACACTGAAGCTTTCTTT | CASSHRGLNTEAFF
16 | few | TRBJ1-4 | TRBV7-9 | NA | TGTGCCAGCAGCAGTGACTGGGGGGAGACTAATGAAAAACTGTTTTTT | CASSSDWGETNEKLFF
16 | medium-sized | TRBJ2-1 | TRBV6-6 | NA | TGTGCCAGCAGTTACTACGGGGGGCCCCCCGACAATGAGCAGTTCTTC | CASSYYGGPPDNEQFF
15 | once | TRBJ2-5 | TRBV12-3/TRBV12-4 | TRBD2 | TGTGCCAGCAGACGGACTAGCGGGGTACAAGAGACCCAGTACTTC | CASRRTSGVQETQYF
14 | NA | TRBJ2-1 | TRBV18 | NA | TGTGCCAGCTCACTCAGCAACTCCTACAATGAGCAGTTCTTC | CASSLSNSYNEQFF
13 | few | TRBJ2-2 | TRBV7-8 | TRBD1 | TGTGCCACCCGAGCCGGGACAGGGGGGGAGCTGTTTTTT | CATRAGTGGELFF
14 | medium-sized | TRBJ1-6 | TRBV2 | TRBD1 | TGTGCCAGCAGTCGTCCCGGGACAGTCTCTCACCTCCACTTT | CASSRPGTVSHLHF
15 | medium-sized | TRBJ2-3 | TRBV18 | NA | TGTGCCAGCTCACCATCGGGGGGCGGCACAGATACGCAGTATTTT | CASSPSGGGTDTQYF
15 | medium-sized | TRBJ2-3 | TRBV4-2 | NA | TGTGCCAGCAGCGGTAGATCCTCTTTGACAGATACGCAGTATTTT | CASSGRSSLTDTQYF
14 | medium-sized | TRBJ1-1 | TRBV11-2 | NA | TGTGCCAGCAGCTTCGAGGCCGCCGACACTGAAGCTTTCTTT | CASSFEAADTEAFF
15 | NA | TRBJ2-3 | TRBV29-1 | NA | TGCAGCGTTGAAGTAACCAAGCGGGTCACAGATACGCAGTATTTT | CSVEVTKRVTDTQYF
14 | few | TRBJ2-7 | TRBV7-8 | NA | TGTGCCAGCAGCTTGCCGGGAACAACCTACGAGCAGTACTTC | CASSLPGTTYEQYF
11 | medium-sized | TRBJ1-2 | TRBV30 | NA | TGTGCCTGGAGACTGGGGGATGGCTACACCTTC | CAWRLGDGYTF
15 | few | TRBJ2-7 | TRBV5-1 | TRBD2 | TGCGCCAGCAGCATCGGGACTAGCGGGATCTACGAGCAGTACTTC | CASSIGTSGIYEQYF
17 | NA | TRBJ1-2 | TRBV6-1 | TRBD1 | TGTGCCAGCAGTGAAACCGAGACAGGGGGAGCTGCCTATGGCTACACCTTC | CASSETETGGAAYGYTF
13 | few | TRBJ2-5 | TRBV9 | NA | TGTGCCAGCAGCGTAGACCGGGAGGAGACCCAGTACTTC | CASSVDREETQYF
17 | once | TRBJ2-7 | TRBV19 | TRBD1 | TGTGCCAGTAGTAGAGATCCAGGGGGAAACCTTTACTACGAGCAGTACTTC | CASSRDPGGNLYYEQYF
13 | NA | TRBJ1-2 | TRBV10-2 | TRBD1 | TGCGCCAGCAGTGAGGCAGGGGGCATTGGCTACACCTTC | CASSEAGGIGYTF
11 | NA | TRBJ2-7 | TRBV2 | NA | TGTGCCAGCATGGAGTCGAGGGAGCAGTACTTC | CASMESREQYF
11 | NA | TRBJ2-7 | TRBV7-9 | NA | TGTGCCAGCAGCTTGACCTTGGCGCAGTACTTC | CASSLTLAQYF
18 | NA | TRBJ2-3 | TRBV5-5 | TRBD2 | TGTGTCAGCAGCTTGTTGGCGGGGGGCTACCTGAGCACAGATACGCAGTGTTTT | CVSSLLAGGYLSTDTQCF
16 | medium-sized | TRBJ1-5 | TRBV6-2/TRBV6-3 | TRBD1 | TGTGCCAGCAGTTACCCCCTGGACAGGGGCAATCAGCCCCAGCATTTT | CASSYPLDRGNQPQHF
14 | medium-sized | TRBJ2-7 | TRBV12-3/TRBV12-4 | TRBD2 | TGTGCCAGCAGTCCGGGACTAGCGACGTACGAGCAGTACTTC | CASSPGLATYEQYF
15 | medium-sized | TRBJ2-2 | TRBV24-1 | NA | TGTGCCACCAGTGATTCTAGCGCCTACACCGGGGAGCTGTTTTTT | CATSDSSAYTGELFF
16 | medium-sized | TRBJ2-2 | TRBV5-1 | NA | TGCGCCAGCACCATGTTCGAGGGAGCGGGCACCGGGGAGCTGTTTTTT | CASTMFEGAGTGELFF
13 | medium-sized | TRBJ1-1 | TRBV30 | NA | TGTGCCTGGACCTCGTTCATGAACACTGAAGCTTTCTTT | CAWTSFMNTEAFF
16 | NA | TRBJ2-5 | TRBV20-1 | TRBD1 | TGCAGTGCTAGAGATTTTGGACAGGGAGCAAGAGAGACCCAGTACTTC | CSARDFGQGARETQYF
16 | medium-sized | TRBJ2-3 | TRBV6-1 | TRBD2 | TGTGCCAGCAGTGTGGGCCTAGCGGGGGGCACAGATACGCAGTATTTT | CASSVGLAGGTDTQYF